One sample yielded the 29 T cell receptor beta chains listed below, sequenced in a study of Ad26.COV2.S vaccination and SARS-CoV-2 variants. The treatment here: roughly 20 received Ad26.COV2.S at low or high dose, single or two shots; about 5 received placebo; per-sample allocation not given. Sample collection was performed on day 63 after the first vaccine or placebo injection. The data were produced by immunoSEQ multiplex PCR, yet TCRdb's version contains in-frame clones alone and is incomplete. The sample has 400,000 or so clones; approximately 91% are singletons. Source: peripheral blood, taken in a trial of Ad26.COV2.S vaccine versus placebo. Receptor source: a person aged 18-60 years who received the Ad26.COV2.S COVID-19 vaccine or a placebo.

The chain recombines TRBV6-1 with TRBJ1-1, with D unclear. This CDR3 comprises 11 residues. CDR1 and CDR2 (germline): MNHNS, SASEGT. V lost 3 bases and J 13 bases, leaving 12 bases between the germline ends. For the CDR3, the DNA is TGTGCCAGCAGTGAGCGAGGCCCGGTTTTCTTT. It is translated as CASSERGPVFF.

As regards this clone: A junction boundary mismatches the germline segment, possibly from a read error. This chain uses TRBV5-6 with TRBJ1-3; D unclear. The germline gives CDR1 SGHDT, CDR2 YYEEEE. The CDR3 consists of 15 residues. CDR3 protein: CASSLTDNSENTIYF. The CDR3, as DNA: TGTGCCAGCAGCTTGACGGATAACTCTGAAAACACCATATATTTT.

The rearrangement uses TRBV4-1 and TRBJ1-5; 9 bases line up with TRBD1. Germline CDR1 and CDR2: MGHRA and YSYEKL. The CDR3 is 15 amino acids. V shed 1 base, J shed 4 bases, and the junction held 2 bases outside the gene matches. This CDR3 is CASSQVGTGNQPQHF. CDR3 nucleotide sequence: TGCGCCAGCAGCCAAGTAGGGACAGGGAATCAGCCCCAGCATTTT.

Here the CDR3 reads CAWSQGTGGETQYF. The CDR3 coding sequence is TGTGCCTGGAGTCAGGGGACAGGGGGAGAGACCCAGTACTTC. J is TRBJ2-5 and V is TRBV30; 11 bases map to TRBD1. The CDR3 totals 14 residues. V dropped 2 bases and J dropped 4; count of bases not matched to a gene: 3. Germline CDR1 is GTSNPN and CDR2 is SVGIG (reference sequence).

The sample holds a few counts of this clone. The CDR3 DNA sequence: TGTGCCAGCAGATTGGAAGGAAAGGGTAACTATGGCTACACCTTC. The encoded protein is CASRLEGKGNYGYTF. This chain links TRBV2 with TRBJ1-2; D remains ambiguous. The ends were cut back, 6 bases at V and 1 base at J, with 15 bases in the middle. This CDR3 is built from 15 residues. In germline, CDR1 is SNHLY, CDR2 FYNNEI.

The chain uses TRBV5-1 and TRBJ2-3; tentative D call: TRBD2 (5 bases). Germline V lookup: CDR1 SGHRS, CDR2 YFSETQ. There are 18 residues in the CDR3. The V and J ends lost 0 bases and 0 bases respectively, with 17 bases between them. CDR3: CASSLVGRLDGSTDTQYF. The CDR3 nucleotides read TGCGCCAGCAGCTTGGTGGGGAGACTGGACGGGAGCACAGATACGCAGTATTTT.

The V and J genes are TRBV5-6 and TRBJ1-1; maybe TRBD1 (6 bases). Germline V lookup: CDR1 SGHDT, CDR2 YYEEEE. CDR3 length equals 15 residues. V was shortened by 4 bases and J by 0 bases, with 13 bases between the two germline ends. In DNA, the CDR3 is TGTGCCAGCAGCCGCACAGGGATCTTGAACACTGAAGCTTTCTTT. Translating gives CASSRTGILNTEAFF.

Concerning this clone: At the DNA level, this CDR3 is encoded by other sequences in the same sample as well. The chain links TRBV27 to TRBJ1-1; no definite D call. This CDR3 has 13 amino acids. Deletions cut 5 bases from V and 0 bases from J, with 7 bases between. Per germline, CDR1 MNHEY and CDR2 SMNVEV (reference sequence). CDR3: CASSLSVNTEAFF. In DNA, the CDR3 is TGTGCCAGCAGTCTTTCAGTGAACACTGAAGCTTTCTTT.

This clone was counted a few times. The chain recombines TRBV7-2 with TRBJ1-6; D is unresolved. CDR3 length: 14 residues. Trimming stripped 5 bases from V and 4 bases from J, with 9 bases between. The germline V gene has CDR1 SGHTA and CDR2 FQGNSA. CDR3 DNA sequence: TGTGCCAGCAGCCCGGACGGTTATAATTCACCCCTCCACTTT. Its translation: CASSPDGYNSPLHF.

This rearrangement joins TRBV9 to TRBJ1-2; D gene unclear. Trimming took 3 bases from V and 2 from J, leaving 17 bases between them. Germline V lookup: CDR1 SGDLS, CDR2 YYNGEE. The CDR3 loop spans 16 amino acids. CDR3 in amino acids: CASSGIGRRSNYGYTF. The DNA of the CDR3 is TGTGCCAGCAGCGGGATCGGTCGACGATCCAACTATGGCTACACCTTC.

The chain recombines TRBV5-1 with TRBJ2-5; D gene unclear. The length of the CDR3 is 14 residues. V was trimmed by 0 bases and J by 3 bases, leaving 9 bases between them. From germline, CDR1 is SGHRS and CDR2 YFSETQ. CDR3 sequence (DNA): TGCGCCAGCAGCTTGGACGGCCAGAAAGAGACCCAGTACTTC. It specifies CASSLDGQKETQYF.

The CDR3 nucleotides are TGCAGCGTTGAGCAGGGGGTCCTCTATGGCTACACCTTC. It codes for CSVEQGVLYGYTF. V gene TRBV29-1 combines with J gene TRBJ1-2; 7 nucleotides line up with TRBD1. The germline CDR1 and CDR2 sequences are SQVTM and ANQGSEA. CDR3 length: 13 residues. J lost 4 bases, V lost 3 bases, and 5 bases had no gene match.

V and J are TRBV5-4 and TRBJ1-6; D remains ambiguous. V was clipped by 4 bases and J by 0 bases, with 8 bases between them. CDR1 SGHNT and CDR2 YYREEE come from the germline V gene (reference sequence). The CDR3 length is 15 residues. The CDR3 loop is CASSTKVSYNSPLHF. CDR3 in DNA: TGTGCCAGCAGCACAAAGGTCTCCTATAATTCACCCCTCCACTTT.

The chain recombines TRBV4-1 with TRBJ2-1; TRBD2 is a possible D gene (6 bases). V lost 4 bases to trimming and J lost 1 base, with 14 bases between them. This CDR3 has 16 residues. CDR1 and CDR2 (germline): MGHRA, YSYEKL. The CDR3 sequence: CASSPGRSRSYNEQFF. The CDR3 DNA is TGCGCCAGCAGCCCGGGGAGGAGTAGATCCTACAATGAGCAGTTCTTC.

J is TRBJ2-1 and V is TRBV4-1; D is possibly TRBD2 (5 bases). This CDR3 has 16 residues. Trimming left V 2 bases short and J 5 bases short, with 16 bases between. Germline values: CDR1 MGHRA, CDR2 YSYEKL. The CDR3 reads CASSQTPSPIHNEQFF. CDR3 nucleotide sequence: TGCGCCAGCAGCCAAACCCCTAGCCCTATTCACAATGAGCAGTTCTTC.

Note on this clone: In the same sample, other DNA sequences code for this CDR3. The rearrangement uses TRBV5-1 and TRBJ2-1; D remains unclear. The CDR3 is 13 residues long. The germline gives CDR1 SGHRS, CDR2 YFSETQ. The ends were cut back, 1 base at V and 4 bases at J, with 6 bases in the middle. CDR3 loop: CASSLLGYNEQFF. The DNA for the CDR3 is TGCGCCAGCAGCTTGTTGGGGTACAATGAGCAGTTCTTC.

This clone has a handful of counts. The chain combines TRBV2 with TRBJ1-4; tentatively, D is TRBD1 (5 bases). This CDR3 has 15 amino acids. Deletions cut 4 bases from V and 4 bases from J, with 13 bases between. CDR1 SNHLY and CDR2 FYNNEI come from the germline V gene. CDR3 protein: CASSGGTGGNEKLFF. The CDR3 nucleotides are TGTGCCAGCAGTGGAGGTACAGGCGGTAATGAAAAACTGTTTTTT.

The gene calls are TRBV6-6 and TRBJ2-3; D perhaps matches TRBD2 (5 bases). The CDR3 loop spans 13 amino acids. V lost 5 bases to trimming and J lost 2 bases, with 8 bases between them. Germline V CDR1 and CDR2: MNHNY, SVGAGI (reference sequence). The CDR3 loop is CASSPDYTDTQYF. The DNA for the CDR3 is TGTGCCAGCAGTCCCGACTACACAGATACGCAGTATTTT.

The chain couples TRBV14 to TRBJ2-1; D is unresolved. The CDR3 covers 15 residues. Germline CDR1 reads SGHDN; CDR2 reads FVKESK. With 0 bases removed from V and 10 bases from J, the gap between germline ends came to 16 bases. CDR3 loop: CASSQDGRFLGEQFF. The CDR3 DNA sequence: TGTGCCAGCAGCCAAGATGGCAGATTTCTGGGAGAGCAGTTCTTC.

As regards this clone: This could be a read error, since a much larger clone is one nucleotide away. The V gene is TRBV11-2, the J gene TRBJ1-6; TRBD1 might be the D (6 bases). Germline CDR1 reads SGHAT; CDR2 reads FQNNGV. This CDR3 comprises 13 residues. Between the trimmed V and J ends, which lost 5 bases and 4 bases, there was a span of 6 bases. The CDR3 DNA reads TGTGCCAGCAGCGGACAGTATAATTCACCCCTCCACTTT. This sequence encodes CASSGQYNSPLHF. Drawing the rest from reference TRBV11-2 and TRBJ1-6, the complete variable domain is EAGVAQSPRYKIIEKRQSVAFWCNPISGHATLYWYQQILGQGPKLLIQFQNNGVVDDSQLPKDRFSAERLKGVDSTLKIQPAKLEDSAVYLCASSGQYNSPLHFGNGTRLTVT.

The rearrangement joins TRBV3-1 (or the pseudogene TRBV3-2) to TRBJ2-1, with TRBD2 as a possible D gene (6 bases). V lost 1 base and J lost 2, with 9 bases in between. Germline CDR1 reads LGHDT; CDR2 reads YNNKEL (reference sequence). The length of the CDR3 is 15 residues. DNA for the CDR3: TGTGCCAGCAGCCAAGGCGGGGTGCCCTACAATGAGCAGTTCTTC. Translating it yields CASSQGGVPYNEQFF.

The chain carries TRBV24-1 and TRBJ2-3; 11 bases are a match to TRBD1. The trim removed 10 bases at V and 1 base at J, leaving 0 bases unmatched. The germline V gene encodes CDR1 KGHDR and CDR2 SFDVKD. The CDR3 spans 13 residues. The CDR3 nucleotides are TGTGCCACGGGACAGGGGGGCACAGATACGCAGTATTTT. It is translated as CATGQGGTDTQYF.

The chain links TRBV3-1 (or the pseudogene TRBV3-2) to TRBJ1-2; 10 bases map to TRBD1. Germline CDR1 is LGHDT and CDR2 is YNNKEL (reference sequence). CDR3 length: 16 residues. The J segment lost 3 bases and the V segment lost 4 bases, leaving 8 bases of the junction unmatched. CDR3: CASSPISGQGDYGYTF. CDR3 bases: TGTGCCAGCAGCCCAATTTCAGGACAGGGGGACTATGGCTACACCTTC.

J is TRBJ1-1 and V is TRBV6-6; possibly TRBD1 for D (5 bases). V was cut by 0 bases and J by 1 base, with 9 bases left in between. The V gene's germline CDR1 is MNHNY and CDR2 SVGAGI (reference sequence). The CDR3 runs to 15 residues. CDR3 nucleotides: TGTGCCAGCAGTTACTCGCCAGGGCGGAACACTGAAGCTTTCTTT. This translates into CASSYSPGRNTEAFF.

The chain is built from TRBV9 and TRBJ1-3, with 11 bases that match TRBD1. The germline gives CDR1 SGDLS, CDR2 YYNGEE. Trimming at V came to 3 bases and at J to 5 bases, leaving 7 bases not matched to a gene. The CDR3 is made up of 16 amino acids. The CDR3 region is CASSATGQGARNTIYF. The CDR3 DNA is TGTGCCAGCAGCGCGACAGGACAGGGGGCGCGAAACACCATATATTTT.

This clone appeared a single time. Written as DNA, the CDR3 is TGTGCCAGCAGCTTTCAGGCCGGGGGTAGCTCCTACGAGCAGTACTTC. Translation: CASSFQAGGSSYEQYF. The chain has TRBV5-4 and TRBJ2-7; a weak D match, TRBD2 (6 bases). The germline gives CDR1 SGHNT, CDR2 YYREEE (reference sequence). V was trimmed by 2 bases and J by 0 bases, leaving 15 bases between them. The CDR3 extends over 16 amino acids. The whole variable domain, remainder taken from reference TRBV5-4 and TRBJ2-7, is ETGVTQSPTHLIKTRGQQVTLRCSSQSGHNTVSWYQQALGQGPQFIFQYYREEENGRGNFPPRFSGLQFPNYSSELNVNALELDDSALYLCASSFQAGGSSYEQYFGPGTRLTVT.

The chain is built from TRBV3-1 (or the pseudogene TRBV3-2) and TRBJ2-3, with D unresolved. Germline V gene data show CDR1 as LGHDT and CDR2 as YNNKEL (reference sequence). The CDR3 runs to 13 residues. Trimming removed 0 bases from V and 10 bases from J, with 11 bases in between. CDR3 coding DNA: TGTGCCAGCAGCCAAGATAAGGCTGGCTCGCAGTATTTT. Its protein product is CASSQDKAGSQYF.

The sample holds a few counts of this clone. CDR3 in amino acids: CASSSRGAGYSGANVLTF. CDR3 sequence (DNA): TGTGCCAGCAGCTCCAGGGGTGCGGGGTACTCTGGGGCCAACGTCCTGACTTTC. The rearrangement joins TRBV7-8 to TRBJ2-6; D tentatively fits TRBD1 or TRBD2 (6 bases each). Germline V gene sequence: CDR1 SGHVS, CDR2 FQNEAQ. The CDR3 loop spans 18 amino acids. V was shortened by 4 bases and J by 0 bases, with 16 bases between the two germline ends.

About this clone: Distinct nucleotide sequences in the sample also encode this CDR3. The CDR3, as DNA: TGTGCCAGCAGTTACTCAGGAGGGTTGAACACTGAAGCTTTCTTT. Translating gives CASSYSGGLNTEAFF. The chain combines TRBV6-2 or TRBV6-3 with TRBJ1-1; no firm D call. CDR3 length equals 15 residues. Germline CDR1 is MNHEY and CDR2 is SVGEGT. V was clipped by 0 bases and J by 0 bases, with 8 bases between them.